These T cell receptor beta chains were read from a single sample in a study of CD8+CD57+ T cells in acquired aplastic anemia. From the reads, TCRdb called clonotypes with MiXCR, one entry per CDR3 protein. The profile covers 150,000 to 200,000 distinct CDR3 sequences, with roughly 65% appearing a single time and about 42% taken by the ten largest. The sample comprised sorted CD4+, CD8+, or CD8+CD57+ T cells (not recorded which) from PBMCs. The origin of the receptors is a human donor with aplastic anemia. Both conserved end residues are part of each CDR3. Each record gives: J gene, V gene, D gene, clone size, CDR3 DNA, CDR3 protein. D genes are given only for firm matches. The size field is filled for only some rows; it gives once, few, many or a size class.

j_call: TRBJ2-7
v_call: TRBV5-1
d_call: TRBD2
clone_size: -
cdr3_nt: TGCGCCAGCAGCACAGGGAATAGCGGGAGCACCTACGAGCAGTACTTC
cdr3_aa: CASSTGNSGSTYEQYF

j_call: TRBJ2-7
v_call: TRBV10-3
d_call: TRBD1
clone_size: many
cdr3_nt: TGTGCCATCAGTGAGTCCCCGACAGGGCTAGCCTACGAGCAGTACTTC
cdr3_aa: CAISESPTGLAYEQYF

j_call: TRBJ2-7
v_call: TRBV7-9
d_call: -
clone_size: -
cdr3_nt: TGTGCCAGCAGCTTAGCCGGCCCCCCTTACGAGCGGTACTTC
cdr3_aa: CASSLAGPPYERYF

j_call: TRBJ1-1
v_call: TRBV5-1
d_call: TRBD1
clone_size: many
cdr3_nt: TGCGCCAGCAGCAACCTGGGACAGGGGACTGAAGCTTTCTTT
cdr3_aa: CASSNLGQGTEAFF

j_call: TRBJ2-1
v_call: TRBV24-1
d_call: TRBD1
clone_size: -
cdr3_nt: TGTGCCACCAGTGATCCGGACAGGTACAATGAGCAGTTCTTC
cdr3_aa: CATSDPDRYNEQFF

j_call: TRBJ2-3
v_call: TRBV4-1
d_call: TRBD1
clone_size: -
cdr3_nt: TGCGCCAGCAGCCCTTGGACAGGGGGCCGCACAGATACGCAGTATTTT
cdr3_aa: CASSPWTGGRTDTQYF

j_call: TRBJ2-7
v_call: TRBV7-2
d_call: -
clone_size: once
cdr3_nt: TGTGCCAGCAGCTTAGTACCCGCTGACGAGCAGTACTTC
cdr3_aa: CASSLVPADEQYF

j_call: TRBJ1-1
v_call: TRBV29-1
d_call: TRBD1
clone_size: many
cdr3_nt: TGCAGCGTAGGGGGACAGGGGATCTCCTACACTGAAGCTTTCTTT
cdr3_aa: CSVGGQGISYTEAFF

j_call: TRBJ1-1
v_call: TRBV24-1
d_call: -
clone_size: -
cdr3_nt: TGTGCCACCAGTGATTGGAAACGGGGCACTGAAGCTTTCTTT
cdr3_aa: CATSDWKRGTEAFF

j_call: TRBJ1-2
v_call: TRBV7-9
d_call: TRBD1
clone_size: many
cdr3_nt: TGTGCCAGCAGCACCGGGACAGTCTATGGCTACACCTTC
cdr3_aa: CASSTGTVYGYTF

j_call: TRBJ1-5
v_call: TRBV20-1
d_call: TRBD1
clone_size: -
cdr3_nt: TGCAGTGCTCAAGACAGGGGGCTTAATCAGCCCCAGCATTTT
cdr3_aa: CSAQDRGLNQPQHF

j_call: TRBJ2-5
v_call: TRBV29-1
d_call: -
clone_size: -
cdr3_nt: TGCAGCGTTAAGATGGGAGAGACCCAGTACTTC
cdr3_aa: CSVKMGETQYF

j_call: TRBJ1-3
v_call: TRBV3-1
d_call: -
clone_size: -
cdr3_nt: TGTGCCAGCAGCTCAGAACCTGGAAACACCATATATTTT
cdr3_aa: CASSSEPGNTIYF

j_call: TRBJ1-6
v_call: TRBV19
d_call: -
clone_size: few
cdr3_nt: TGTGCCAGTAGTCCTACGGGAGTTTCACCCCTCCACTTT
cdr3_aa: CASSPTGVSPLHF

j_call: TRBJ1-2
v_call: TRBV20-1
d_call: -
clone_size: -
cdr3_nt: TGCAGTGCTAATCCGAGATACAGAGTAGGAGGCTACACCTTC
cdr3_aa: CSANPRYRVGGYTF

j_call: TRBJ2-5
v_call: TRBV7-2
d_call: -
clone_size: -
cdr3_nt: TGTGCCAGCAGCTTAGTCGGACCTGGGGAGACCCAGTACTTC
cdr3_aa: CASSLVGPGETQYF

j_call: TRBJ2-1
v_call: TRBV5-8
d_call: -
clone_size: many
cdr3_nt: TGTGCCAGCAGCTTGTCAGGCCTAGGGGAGCAGTTCTTC
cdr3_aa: CASSLSGLGEQFF

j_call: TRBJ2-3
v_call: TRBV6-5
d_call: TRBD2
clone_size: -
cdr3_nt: TGTGCCAGCAGTGGCGCGGGGGGCGAGGATACGCAGTATTTT
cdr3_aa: CASSGAGGEDTQYF

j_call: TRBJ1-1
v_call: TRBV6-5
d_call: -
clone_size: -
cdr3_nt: TGTGCCAGCAGTTTAGAAGGGGGAAAGACTGAAGCTTTCTTT
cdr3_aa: CASSLEGGKTEAFF

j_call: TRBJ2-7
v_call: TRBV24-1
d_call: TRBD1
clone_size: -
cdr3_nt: TGTGCCACCAGTGATTTGACGACAGGGGAGCAGTACTTC
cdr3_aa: CATSDLTTGEQYF

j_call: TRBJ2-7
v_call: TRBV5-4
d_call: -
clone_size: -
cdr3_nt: TGTGCCAGCAGCTTAGAGGGCGAGCAGTACTTC
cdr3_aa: CASSLEGEQYF

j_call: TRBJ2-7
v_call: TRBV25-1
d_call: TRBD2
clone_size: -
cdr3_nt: TGTGCCACCCGGACTAGCGGAACCTACGAGCAGTACTTC
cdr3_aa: CATRTSGTYEQYF